Listed below are T cell receptor beta chains from one sample, sequenced in a study of cytomegalovirus exposure and HLA in healthy donors. Assay: immunoSEQ multiplex PCR; the TCRdb copy retains only in-frame clones and omits some. The repertoire holds 95,000 to 100,000 clones, with roughly 70% as singletons. Sequences were obtained from PBMCs. The receptor set was obtained from a male donor in good health and CMV-seronegative. CDR3s include the opening cysteine and the closing phenylalanine or tryptophan. The D gene is left open where the match is weak. Clone size appears in some rows only: once, few, many, or a class for an expanded clone.

CDR3 protein: CVSRGLGGGYEQYF; CDR3 DNA: TGTGTCAGCAGGGGCTTGGGAGGCGGCTACGAGCAGTACTTC; D gene: NA; J gene: TRBJ2-7; V gene: TRBV6-1; clone size: once
CDR3 protein: CASSLAWLGLDKNIQYF; CDR3 DNA: TGTGCCAGCAGCCTGGCCTGGTTGGGGCTTGACAAAAACATTCAGTACTTC; D gene: NA; J gene: TRBJ2-4; V gene: TRBV5-5; clone size: NA
CDR3 protein: CASSDSITGDYNEQFF; CDR3 DNA: TGTGCCAGCAGTGACTCGATAACAGGGGATTACAATGAGCAGTTCTTC; D gene: TRBD1; J gene: TRBJ2-1; V gene: TRBV6-4; clone size: NA
CDR3 protein: CASSDTSNQPQHF; CDR3 DNA: TGTGCCAGTAGTGACACATCCAATCAGCCCCAGCATTTT; D gene: NA; J gene: TRBJ1-5; V gene: TRBV19; clone size: NA
CDR3 protein: CASSPHTGNYGYTF; CDR3 DNA: TGTGCCAGCAGCCCACACACGGGAAACTATGGCTACACCTTC; D gene: NA; J gene: TRBJ1-2; V gene: TRBV7-3; clone size: NA
CDR3 protein: CAWSSGGTGNTIYF; CDR3 DNA: TGTGCCTGGAGTTCGGGGGGAACTGGAAACACCATATATTTT; D gene: NA; J gene: TRBJ1-3; V gene: TRBV30; clone size: few
CDR3 protein: CASSLSAGETQYF; CDR3 DNA: TGTGCCAGCAGCTTGAGTGCGGGAGAGACCCAGTACTTC; D gene: NA; J gene: TRBJ2-5; V gene: TRBV5-4; clone size: NA
CDR3 protein: CASSLPGFTGELFF; CDR3 DNA: TGTGCCAGCAGTTTACCAGGGTTCACCGGGGAGCTGTTTTTT; D gene: NA; J gene: TRBJ2-2; V gene: TRBV28; clone size: NA
CDR3 protein: CASSIGGQMYQETQYF; CDR3 DNA: TGTGCCAGTAGTATAGGGGGACAGATGTACCAAGAGACCCAGTACTTC; D gene: TRBD1; J gene: TRBJ2-5; V gene: TRBV19; clone size: NA
CDR3 protein: CASSPQAPERSTDTQYF; CDR3 DNA: TGTGCCAGCTCACCACAAGCTCCGGAGCGTAGCACAGATACGCAGTATTTT; D gene: NA; J gene: TRBJ2-3; V gene: TRBV18; clone size: NA
CDR3 protein: CASSVASGSLNEQFF; CDR3 DNA: TGTGCCAGCAGCGTAGCTAGCGGGAGCCTGAATGAGCAGTTCTTC; D gene: TRBD2; J gene: TRBJ2-1; V gene: TRBV9; clone size: NA
CDR3 protein: CASSETGGANEKLFF; CDR3 DNA: TGTGCCAGCAGCGAAACGGGGGGGGCTAATGAAAAACTGTTTTTT; D gene: NA; J gene: TRBJ1-4; V gene: TRBV9; clone size: NA
CDR3 protein: CSIGQVSYEQYF; CDR3 DNA: TGCAGCATCGGACAGGTTTCCTACGAGCAGTACTTC; D gene: TRBD1; J gene: TRBJ2-7; V gene: TRBV29-1; clone size: NA